This TCR beta chain was retrieved from a study of T cells in tumors after PD-1 blockade. On the study more broadly: Some patients also took daily vismodegib 150 mg during anti-PD-1 treatment.

Germline CDR1 and CDR2: SNHLY and FYNNEI. This CDR3 spans 14 amino acids. V was pared by 8 bases and J by 10 bases, with 18 bases between. This clone was seen once. Using immunoSEQ multiplex PCR, the repertoire was profiled, and TCRdb retains in-frame clones only, with some absent. Of tens of thousands of clones in the sample, around two thirds were seen once. The J gene is TRBJ1-6, the V gene TRBV2; D is possibly TRBD1 (5 bases). The clonotype originates from a human donor with basal cell carcinoma. Sequencing used PBMCs, obtained after anti-PD-1 treatment. CDR3 coding DNA: TGTGCCAGCCGGAAGGAGGTTGGGGGGTCACCCCTCCACTTT. It is translated as CASRKEVGGSPLHF.